The clone carrying this T cell receptor (beta chain) was seen at least ten times. The antigen is unknown. This library used roughly 400 ng RNA and molecular barcoded adaptors spanning alpha/delta and beta/gamma chains. TCRdb redid the calling of the reads with MiXCR, one entry per CDR3 protein. Among about 130,000 distinct CDR3 sequences listed, approximately 13% were seen once. CDR1 is LGHDT and CDR2 is YNNKEL in the germline V gene (reference sequence). This CDR3 comprises 14 residues. The trim removed 0 bases at V and 5 bases at J, leaving 1 base unmatched. These data are taken from a study of read filtering for tumor transcriptome and immune sequencing. Study information: DNase treatment preceded whole-transcriptome library preparation. General study points: In IR-seq, single-read clonotypes were roughly 82% of clonotypes but approximately 4% of reads.

The V call is TRBV3-1, the J call TRBJ2-3, with 8 nucleotides matching TRBD2. The sequencing sample was made of a population of CD138-negative cells sorted from bone marrow. This sequence originates from a donor aged 40 or over with multiple myeloma. The CDR3 loop reads CASSQDRGGDTQYF. CDR3 sequence (DNA): TGTGCCAGCAGCCAAGATCGGGGGGGAGATACGCAGTATTTT.